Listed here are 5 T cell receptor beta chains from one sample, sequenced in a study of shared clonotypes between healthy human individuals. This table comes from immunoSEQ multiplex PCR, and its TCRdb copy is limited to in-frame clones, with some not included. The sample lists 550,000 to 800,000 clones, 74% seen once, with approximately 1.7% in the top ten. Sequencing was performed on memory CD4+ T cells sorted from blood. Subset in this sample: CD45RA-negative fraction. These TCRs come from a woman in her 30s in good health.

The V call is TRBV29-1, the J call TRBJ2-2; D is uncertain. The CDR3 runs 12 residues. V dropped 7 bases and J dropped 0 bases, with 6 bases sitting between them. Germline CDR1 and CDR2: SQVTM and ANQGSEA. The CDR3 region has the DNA TGCAGCGCAGGACCGAACACCGGGGAGCTGTTTTTT. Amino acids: CSAGPNTGELFF.

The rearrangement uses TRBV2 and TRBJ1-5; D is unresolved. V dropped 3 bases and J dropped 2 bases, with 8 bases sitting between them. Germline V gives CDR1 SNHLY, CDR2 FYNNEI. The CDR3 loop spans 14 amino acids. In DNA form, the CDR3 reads TGTGCCAGCAGTGAGGGTCGGGGCAATCAGCCCCAGCATTTT. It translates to CASSEGRGNQPQHF.

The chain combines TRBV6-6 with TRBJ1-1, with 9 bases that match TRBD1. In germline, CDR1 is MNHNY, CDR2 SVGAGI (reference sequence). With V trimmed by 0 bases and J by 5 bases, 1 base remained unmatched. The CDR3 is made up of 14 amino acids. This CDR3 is CASSYSDRGTEAFF. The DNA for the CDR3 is TGTGCCAGCAGTTACTCGGACAGGGGAACTGAAGCTTTCTTT.

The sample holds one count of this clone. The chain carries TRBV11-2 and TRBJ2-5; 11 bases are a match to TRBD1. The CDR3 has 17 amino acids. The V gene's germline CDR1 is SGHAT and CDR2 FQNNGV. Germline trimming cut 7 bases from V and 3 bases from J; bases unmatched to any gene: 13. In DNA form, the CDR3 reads TGTGCCAGCACTCCGGGGCCGGGACAGGGGGTTAAAGAGACCCAGTACTTC. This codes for CASTPGPGQGVKETQYF.

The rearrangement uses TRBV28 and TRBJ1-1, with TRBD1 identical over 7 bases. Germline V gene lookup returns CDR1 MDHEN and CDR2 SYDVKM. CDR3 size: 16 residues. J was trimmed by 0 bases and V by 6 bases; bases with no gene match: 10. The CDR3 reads CASSRRPGTVNTEAFF. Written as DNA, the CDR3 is TGTGCCAGCAGCCGCAGGCCCGGGACAGTGAACACTGAAGCTTTCTTT.